What follows are 11 T cell receptor beta chains derived from one specimen sequenced in a study of shared clonotypes between healthy human individuals. Sequenced by immunoSEQ multiplex PCR; TCRdb stores in-frame clones only, minus some. Of fewer than 550,000 clones listed, about 79% are singletons. Input material: PBMCs. The receptor set was obtained from a woman aged 40 to 50 in good health. Some clones in this sample may be carry-over from other donors' samples.

CDR3 region: CAISESSGRTSGSYNEQFF. CDR3 DNA sequence: TGTGCCATCAGTGAGTCGAGTGGTAGAACTAGCGGGTCCTACAATGAGCAGTTCTTC. J is TRBJ2-1 and V is TRBV10-3, with 9 nucleotides matching TRBD2. The germline V gene encodes CDR1 ENHRY and CDR2 SYGVKD. The CDR3 is 19 residues long. The junction had 10 bases not matched to a gene; V was cut back by 0 bases and J by 1 base.

In its sample, this clone was seen a few times. This chain joins TRBV5-1 and TRBJ2-2; 10 nucleotides line up with TRBD2. Germline V CDR1 and CDR2: SGHRS, YFSETQ. The length of the CDR3 is 16 residues. V shed 3 bases and J 5 bases; nucleotides not matched to a gene: 7. The CDR3 DNA follows: TGCGCCAGCAGCTCCTTAGCGGGAGGAAATACCGGGGAGCTGTTTTTT. Encoded protein: CASSSLAGGNTGELFF.

V is TRBV6-1 and J is TRBJ2-5, with D unresolved. The J call may not be correct, given that the DNA end is closer to TRBJ2-7. Germline V lookup: CDR1 MNHNS, CDR2 SASEGT. The CDR3 has 15 residues. Here the CDR3 DNA reads TGTGCCAGCAGTGAAGCAGCCTATTATATCTACGAGCAGTACTTC. It codes for CASSEAAYYIYEQYF.

The V and J genes are TRBV7-3 and TRBJ2-1; D is unclear. The germline gives CDR1 SGHTA, CDR2 FQGTGA. This CDR3 region has 17 residues. V shed 5 bases and J shed 1 base, with 18 bases lying between them. CDR3 residues: CASSPSPWLISYNEQFF. As DNA, the CDR3 is TGTGCCAGCAGCCCCAGCCCATGGCTCATTTCCTACAATGAGCAGTTCTTC.

The chain carries TRBV5-4 and TRBJ2-5, with 12 bases lining up with TRBD2. The V gene end was trimmed by 3 bases and the J gene end by 5 bases; junction bases not matched to a gene: 5. The CDR3 loop spans 15 amino acids. CDR1 and CDR2 (germline): SGHNT, YYREEE (reference sequence). In nucleotides, the CDR3 is TGTGCCAGCAGCTCCCCGACTAGCGGGAGTGAGACCCAGTACTTC. It yields the protein CASSSPTSGSETQYF.

Points on this clone: In the same sample, other DNA sequences code for this CDR3. The rearrangement joins TRBV10-1 to TRBJ2-3; D ambiguous. The CDR3 extends over 13 amino acids. The ends were cut back, 2 bases at V and 1 base at J, with 4 bases in the middle. Per the germline V gene, CDR1 is WNHNN and CDR2 is SYGVQD (reference sequence). In DNA, the CDR3 is TGCGCCAGCAGTGAGAGTGGCACAGATACGCAGTATTTT. This translates into CASSESGTDTQYF.

The gene calls are TRBV2 and TRBJ2-2, with D tentatively TRBD1 (7 bases). CDR1 and CDR2 from the germline V gene are SNHLY and FYNNEI. The CDR3 length is 14 residues. Between the trimmed V and J ends, which lost 6 bases and 4 bases, there was a span of 12 bases. The CDR3 reads CASRTQGGTGELFF. The CDR3, as DNA: TGTGCCAGCAGAACCCAGGGGGGCACCGGGGAGCTGTTTTTT.

This clone was found once. The V and J genes are TRBV28 and TRBJ2-3; 9 bases fit TRBD2. The germline CDR1 and CDR2 sequences are MDHEN and SYDVKM. V lost 8 bases, J lost 6 bases, and 15 bases stayed unmatched. This CDR3 is 16 amino acids long. The CDR3 nucleotides are TGTGCCAGCCTAACTAGCCGGCGGGAGGGCCGCGATACGCAGTATTTT. Translating gives CASLTSRREGRDTQYF.

The V call is TRBV19, the J call TRBJ2-3; 8 bases align to TRBD1. The CDR3 contains 13 residues. Germline V gives CDR1 LNHDA, CDR2 SQIVND (reference sequence). This CDR3 is CASGQGAADTQYF. In DNA, the CDR3 is TGTGCGTCCGGTCAGGGGGCGGCAGATACGCAGTATTTT.

The table lists this clone with a count of one. The gene calls are TRBV28 and TRBJ1-3, with 9 bases that match TRBD1. The CDR3 extends over 15 amino acids. The junction had 7 bases not matched to a gene; V was cut back by 6 bases and J by 4 bases. The germline gives CDR1 MDHEN, CDR2 SYDVKM. CDR3 nucleotide sequence: TGTGCCAGCAGGCCACAGGGGGCCTCGGGAAACACCATATATTTT. Protein product: CASRPQGASGNTIYF.

The chain recombines TRBV2 with TRBJ2-3; TRBD2 is a possible D gene (5 bases). Germline CDR1 and CDR2: SNHLY and FYNNEI. With 3 bases removed from V and 3 bases from J, the gap between germline ends came to 13 bases. The CDR3 is 15 amino acids. The CDR3: CASSDGAETTDTQYF. Written as DNA, the CDR3 is TGTGCCAGCAGTGATGGAGCGGAAACTACAGATACGCAGTATTTT. Supplemented by reference TRBV2 and TRBJ2-3, the full variable domain reads EPEVTQTPSHQVTQMGQEVILRCVPISNHLYFYWYRQILGQKVEFLVSFYNNEISEKSEIFDDQFSVERPDGSNFTLKIRSTKLEDSAMYFCASSDGAETTDTQYFGPGTRLTVL.